The 32 T cell receptor beta chains in this list originate from one sample, sequenced in a study of T-cell memory formation after mild COVID-19. From the 5' RACE reads, TCRdb called clonotypes with MiXCR, one entry per CDR3 protein. Seen here are 350,000 to 400,000 distinct CDR3 sequences, 13% to 15% observed once, and the top ten hold around 21%. Material for sequencing was PBMCs or a T cell subset sorted from them (not recorded which). The receptors were gathered from a man aged 18 to 30 who had mild COVID-19 (a few samples of this study predate the infection). Cell type and time point are not known.

The genes are TRBV14 and TRBJ1-4; TRBD1 aligns across 11 bases. Germline V CDR1 and CDR2: SGHDN, FVKESK. The junction had 11 bases not matched to a gene; V was cut back by 1 base and J by 4 bases. The CDR3 totals 19 residues. CDR3 protein: CASSQVRGTGGLVNEKLFF. Written as DNA, the CDR3 is TGTGCCAGCAGCCAAGTCCGTGGGACAGGGGGTTTGGTTAATGAAAAACTGTTTTTT.

V usage is TRBV4-1 and J usage is TRBJ2-7; 9 bases map to TRBD2. The CDR3 has 15 amino acids. The germline V gene encodes CDR1 MGHRA and CDR2 YSYEKL. J was trimmed by 4 bases and V by 8 bases; bases with no gene match: 12. The DNA for the CDR3 is TGCGCCAGCCGTGCTCGGGGCGGGGGGGCGTACGAGCAGTACTTC. Translation: CASRARGGGAYEQYF.

This clonotype was found a few times. The V call is TRBV6-5, the J call TRBJ1-6; the match to TRBD1 covers 8 bases. V dropped 6 bases and J dropped 10; count of bases not matched to a gene: 8. CDR3 length: 14 residues. Germline CDR1 and CDR2: MNHEY and SVGAGI. For the CDR3, the DNA is TGTGCCAGCAGCTTCCAGGGGGCAGGATCACCCCTCCACTTT. Its translation is CASSFQGAGSPLHF.

In this sample, this clonotype turned up a few times. The chain recombines TRBV6-5 with TRBJ1-5; a possible D gene is TRBD1 (5 bases). Looked up from germline, CDR1 is MNHEY and CDR2 is SVGAGI. This CDR3 region has 14 residues. The V gene lost 5 bases and the J gene lost 5 bases, with 13 bases spanning the gap. The CDR3 spells CASSPWGGDQPQHF. CDR3 DNA: TGTGCCAGCAGTCCCTGGGGAGGGGATCAGCCCCAGCATTTT.

The rearrangement uses TRBV7-2 and TRBJ1-1; D not certain. Trimming removed 6 bases from V and 11 bases from J, with 13 bases in between. There are 11 residues in the CDR3. Germline loops: CDR1 SGHTA, CDR2 FQGNSA. CDR3 residues: CASRGGLAAFF. CDR3 bases: TGTGCCAGCAGAGGTGGGTTGGCTGCTTTCTTT.

This clonotype came up many times. The rearrangement links TRBV7-6 to TRBJ2-3, with D possibly being TRBD2 (5 bases). This CDR3 has 14 residues. The germline CDR1 and CDR2 sequences are SGHVS and FNYEAQ. The V and J ends lost 4 bases and 4 bases respectively, with 12 bases between them. In DNA, the CDR3 is TGTGCCAGCAGCTCGACTGGACTGGCAGATACGCAGTATTTT. Its translation: CASSSTGLADTQYF.

The sample holds many counts of this clonotype. This sequence joins TRBV7-9 and TRBJ1-4; TRBD1 matches 7 bases. The length of the CDR3 is 15 residues. Germline values: CDR1 SEHNR, CDR2 FQNEAQ (reference sequence). V lost 7 bases and J lost 3; bases outside the gene matches: 8. CDR3 sequence reads: CASTRDSASNEKLFF. Written as DNA, the CDR3 is TGTGCCAGCACCCGGGACAGTGCTTCTAATGAAAAACTGTTTTTT.

This chain connects TRBV4-3 to TRBJ2-4; weak D call: TRBD1 (6 bases). The V end lost 1 base, the J end lost 3 bases, and 22 bases lay between the germline ends. Per germline, CDR1 LGHNA and CDR2 YSLEER. This CDR3 has 19 residues. DNA of the CDR3: TGCGCCAGCAGCCAAGTCCCCCAGGGCAGGGGTGTAGGCAAAAACATTCAGTACTTC. Protein: CASSQVPQGRGVGKNIQYF.

This clonotype appeared many times. This rearrangement joins TRBV7-9 to TRBJ2-1; D might be TRBD1 (6 bases). This CDR3 contains 14 residues. V was pared by 5 bases and J by 6 bases, with 14 bases between. From germline, CDR1 is SEHNR and CDR2 FQNEAQ (reference sequence). The CDR3 DNA reads TGTGCCAGCAGCCCACCCGACAGGTCCAATGAGCAGTTCTTC. Translating it yields CASSPPDRSNEQFF.

This chain uses TRBV24-1 with TRBJ1-2; the match to TRBD1 covers 10 bases. The CDR3 is made up of 14 amino acids. Germline CDR1 is KGHDR and CDR2 is SFDVKD. J lost 3 bases, V lost 9 bases, and 6 bases had no gene match. CDR3 DNA sequence: TGTGCCACCTCGGACAGGGGGATTGACTATGGCTACACCTTC. Protein product: CATSDRGIDYGYTF.

This clonotype occurred many times. The rearrangement links TRBV19 to TRBJ2-7; the D call may be TRBD1 or TRBD2 (5 bases each). This CDR3 spans 16 amino acids. Germline V CDR1 and CDR2: LNHDA, SQIVND (reference sequence). V lost 3 bases and J 2 bases, leaving 17 bases between the germline ends. The CDR3 nucleotides are TGTGCCAGTAGTATCTTAGGCTCCGAGGGGACCTACGAGCAGTACTTC. It translates to CASSILGSEGTYEQYF.

The rearrangement joins TRBV7-9 to TRBJ2-1; TRBD1 matches 7 bases. Germline trimming cut 6 bases from V and 8 bases from J; bases unmatched to any gene: 7. The CDR3 totals 13 residues. CDR1 and CDR2 from the germline V gene are SEHNR and FQNEAQ (reference sequence). The CDR3 DNA sequence: TGTGCCAGCAGACCGCAGGGGGTTGATGAGCAGTTCTTC. It yields the protein CASRPQGVDEQFF.

A few counts support this clonotype. This chain links TRBV4-1 with TRBJ2-3, with 7 bases identical to TRBD2. J lost 0 bases, V lost 4 bases, and 7 bases had no gene match. The CDR3 runs to 16 residues. Germline V CDR1 and CDR2: MGHRA, YSYEKL. The CDR3 DNA follows: TGCGCCAGCAGCCTAGAGCCCGGGGGGAGCACAGATACGCAGTATTTT. It encodes CASSLEPGGSTDTQYF.

In DNA form, the CDR3 reads TGTGCCAGCTCACCACTCGGTGCAGGGAACACTGAAGCTTTCTTT. The encoded protein is CASSPLGAGNTEAFF. The chain has TRBV18 and TRBJ1-1; D gene ambiguous. The CDR3 sequence is 15 residues long. The V gene's germline CDR1 is KGHSH and CDR2 LQKENI. The V and J ends lost 1 base and 1 base respectively, with 10 bases between them.

This chain links TRBV5-1 with TRBJ2-2, with a tentative D call TRBD1 (6 bases). Germline lookup yields CDR1 SGHRS and CDR2 YFSETQ. With 4 bases removed from V and 2 bases from J, the gap between germline ends came to 15 bases. This CDR3 is 16 amino acids long. CDR3 sequence reads: CASSRPAGENTGELFF. CDR3 nucleotide sequence: TGCGCCAGCAGCCGCCCGGCAGGGGAAAACACCGGGGAGCTGTTTTTT.

V is TRBV7-9 and J is TRBJ2-4; 10 bases align to TRBD2. Germline values: CDR1 SEHNR, CDR2 FQNEAQ (reference sequence). The CDR3 extends over 17 amino acids. V lost 3 bases to trimming and J lost 4 bases; unmatched junction nucleotides: 9. DNA of the CDR3: TGTGCCAGCAGCTTTGTCCGGACTAGCGGCCTTAAAAACATTCAGTACTTC. Protein sequence: CASSFVRTSGLKNIQYF.

The rearrangement uses TRBV6-5 and TRBJ1-1; no clear D. This CDR3 spans 12 amino acids. Germline CDR1 MNHEY, CDR2 SVGAGI. V dropped 2 bases and J dropped 5 bases, with 6 bases sitting between them. The CDR3 loop reads CASSYGETEAFF. The DNA for the CDR3 is TGTGCCAGCAGTTACGGAGAGACTGAAGCTTTCTTT.

This clonotype was seen only a few times. V and J are TRBV12-3 or TRBV12-4 and TRBJ2-4; the D is unclear. Trimming pared 6 bases from V and 7 bases from J, leaving 10 bases between. The CDR3 covers 12 residues. The CDR3: CASSWEWNIQYF. DNA of the CDR3: TGTGCCAGCAGCTGGGAATGGAACATTCAGTACTTC.

This clonotype appeared many times. The chain carries TRBV12-3 or TRBV12-4 and TRBJ1-1; D perhaps matches TRBD1 (5 bases). This CDR3 contains 14 residues. V was shortened by 4 bases and J by 2 bases, with 11 bases between the two germline ends. The CDR3: CASSSSDTNTEAFF. CDR3 nucleotide sequence: TGTGCCAGCAGTTCCTCGGACACCAACACTGAAGCTTTCTTT.

In this sample, this clonotype turned up a few times. This chain links TRBV6-2 or TRBV6-3 with TRBJ1-6, with D unclear. This CDR3 has 13 amino acids. Looked up from germline, CDR1 is MNHEY and CDR2 is SVGEGT. Deletions cut 7 bases from V and 11 bases from J, with 15 bases between. CDR3 nucleotide sequence: TGTGCCAGCATTGTGTGGAACGAGACACCCCTCCACTTT. Its protein product is CASIVWNETPLHF.

This clonotype has just a few counts. The chain carries TRBV7-8 and TRBJ1-4; D is possibly TRBD1 (5 bases). The CDR3 covers 13 residues. Trimming cost V 1 base and J 6 bases, with 6 bases left between them. The V gene's germline CDR1 is SGHVS and CDR2 FQNEAQ. CDR3 region: CASSLGGDEKLFF. CDR3 bases: TGTGCCAGCAGCTTAGGGGGCGATGAAAAACTGTTTTTT.

This clonotype has more than one count but fewer than ten. V gene TRBV5-1 combines with J gene TRBJ1-1; D is uncertain. This CDR3 has 15 residues. Trimming stripped 7 bases from V and 0 bases from J, with 16 bases between. Germline values: CDR1 SGHRS, CDR2 YFSETQ. CDR3 coding DNA: TGCGCCAGCGGGCCGGACCTTTCCATGAACACTGAAGCTTTCTTT. Translated: CASGPDLSMNTEAFF.

This clonotype appeared a few times. The V gene is TRBV29-1, the J gene TRBJ2-1, with TRBD2 identical over 11 bases. There are 17 residues in the CDR3. Per germline, CDR1 SQVTM and CDR2 ANQGSEA. With V trimmed by 4 bases and J by 2 bases, 10 bases remained unmatched. The chain's CDR3 is CSVAGGVLAGAYNEQFF. The CDR3 bases are TGCAGCGTTGCCGGGGGGGTACTAGCGGGAGCCTACAATGAGCAGTTCTTC.

This chain links TRBV13 with TRBJ2-1; TRBD2 might be the D (5 bases). This CDR3 is 14 amino acids long. Germline V gene data show CDR1 as PRHDT and CDR2 as FYEKMQ (reference sequence). V lost 2 bases and J 8 bases, leaving 13 bases between the germline ends. CDR3 sequence: CASSLRLARDEQFF. The CDR3 bases are TGTGCCAGCAGCTTAAGGCTAGCTCGTGATGAGCAGTTCTTC. Using reference TRBV13 and TRBJ2-1 for the parts outside the CDR3, the full variable domain is AAGVIQSPRHLIKEKRETATLKCYPIPRHDTVYWYQQGPGQDPQFLISFYEKMQSDKGSIPDRFSAQQFSDYHSELNMSSLELGDSALYFCASSLRLARDEQFFGPGTRLTVL.

On this clonotype: The junction and the germline gene differ at one end; a read error may be behind it. V is TRBV7-8 and J is TRBJ2-5, with D hard to call. Germline CDR1 reads SGHVS; CDR2 reads FQNEAQ. This CDR3 has 14 residues. Here the CDR3 reads CASNLVDLQETQYF. DNA of the CDR3: TGTGCCAGCAACTTAGTAGATCTGCAAGAGACCCAGTACTTC.

This clonotype was counted only a few times. The chain is built from TRBV28 and TRBJ2-1; D may be TRBD1 (6 bases). The germline V gene encodes CDR1 MDHEN and CDR2 SYDVKM. CDR3 length: 13 residues. The V end was cut by 6 bases, the J end by 9 bases, with 15 bases between. The CDR3 DNA follows: TGTGCCAGCAGCCGAGGGGGACCCGGTGAGCAGTTCTTC. Its translation is CASSRGGPGEQFF.

This clonotype has just a few counts. V and J are TRBV15 and TRBJ2-6; D might be TRBD2 (6 bases). The germline CDR1 and CDR2 sequences are LNHNV and YYDKDF (reference sequence). Trimming removed 0 bases at V and 1 base at J, with 7 bases between. This CDR3 is 16 amino acids long. DNA of the CDR3: TGTGCCACCAGCAGAGATCGGGGGTCTGGGGCCAACGTCCTGACTTTC. Its translation is CATSRDRGSGANVLTF.

This clonotype was picked up a small number of times. The chain uses TRBV7-2 and TRBJ1-2; D uncertain. The CDR3 has 13 amino acids. Germline V lookup: CDR1 SGHTA, CDR2 FQGNSA. V shed 5 bases and J shed 5 bases, with 12 bases lying between them. CDR3 in amino acids: CASSPALGYGYTF. The CDR3 DNA is TGTGCCAGCAGCCCGGCGTTAGGGTATGGCTACACCTTC.

This clonotype showed up many times. A junction end diverges from the germline sequence, so it may reflect a read error. V usage is TRBV7-9 and J usage is TRBJ1-3; TRBD1 is a possible D gene (5 bases). This CDR3 spans 13 amino acids. Germline-derived CDR1 and CDR2 are SEHNR and FQNEAQ (reference sequence). The CDR3 coding sequence is TGCGCCAGCAGCTTGGGGGCTGGAAACACCATATATTTT. It is translated as CASSLGAGNTIYF.

V gene TRBV5-1 combines with J gene TRBJ2-6, with unresolved D. V gave up 1 base and J gave up 0 bases, with 8 bases separating them. The CDR3 length is 16 residues. Germline values: CDR1 SGHRS, CDR2 YFSETQ. CDR3 sequence reads: CASSLRVASGANVLTF. In nucleotides, the CDR3 is TGCGCCAGCAGCTTGAGGGTGGCCTCTGGGGCCAACGTCCTGACTTTC.

V and J are TRBV5-1 and TRBJ2-1; 7 nucleotides line up with TRBD1. CDR3 length equals 13 residues. Germline V CDR1 and CDR2: SGHRS, YFSETQ. Trimming removed 7 bases from V and 5 bases from J; junction bases left unmatched: 6. The CDR3 coding sequence is TGCGCCAGCGCTTTCGGGACAGACAATGAGCAGTTCTTC. Translated, it gives CASAFGTDNEQFF.

This clonotype was picked up a small number of times. This chain connects TRBV7-9 to TRBJ2-1; possibly TRBD1 for D (5 bases). V was pared by 5 bases and J by 8 bases, with 19 bases between. The CDR3 has 15 amino acids. Germline loops: CDR1 SEHNR, CDR2 FQNEAQ (reference sequence). CDR3 bases: TGTGCCAGCAGCGGCCCCGCGGCAGGGATCGATGAGCAGTTCTTC. Translating gives CASSGPAAGIDEQFF. Complete variable domain (other parts from reference TRBV7-9 and TRBJ2-1): DTGVSQNPRHKITKRGQNVTFRCDPISEHNRLYWYRQTLGQGPEFLTYFQNEAQLEKSRLLSDRFSAERPKGSFSTLEIQRTEQGDSAMYLCASSGPAAGIDEQFFGPGTRLTVL.